The next 9 T cell receptor beta chains were all read from a single sample in a study of CXCR4 blockade with PD-1 therapy in pancreatic cancer. This table comes from immunoSEQ multiplex PCR, and its TCRdb copy is limited to in-frame clones, with some not included. This repertoire shows about 5,900 clones, 35% to 40% found once; its top ten account for roughly 14%. Sequencing was done on a sample of tumor tissue. These receptors were collected from a human donor with pancreatic ductal adenocarcinoma.

The J gene is TRBJ2-3, the V gene TRBV29-1, with 7 positions matching TRBD2. Germline V gene sequence: CDR1 SQVTM, CDR2 ANQGSEA. Trimming took 2 bases from V and 5 from J; bases not matched to a gene: 7. The CDR3 contains 14 residues. This CDR3 is CSVEQIAGRDTQYF. The CDR3 nucleotides are TGCAGCGTTGAACAGATAGCGGGCCGAGATACGCAGTATTTT.

The chain couples TRBV5-1 to TRBJ1-1; the D is unclear. The CDR3 has 15 residues. Germline CDR1 is SGHRS and CDR2 is YFSETQ. V lost 0 bases and J lost 5, with 14 bases in between. The CDR3 bases are TGCGCCAGCAGCTTGGAGGACCCTCGGATAACTGAAGCTTTCTTT. It codes for CASSLEDPRITEAFF.

V and J are TRBV18 and TRBJ2-5, with 10 positions matching TRBD2. Germline values: CDR1 KGHSH, CDR2 LQKENI. J gave up 4 bases and V 3 bases, and 5 bases lay outside the gene matches. This CDR3 comprises 15 residues. The CDR3 is CASSPPGLARETQYF. CDR3 sequence (DNA): TGTGCCAGCTCACCGCCGGGACTAGCGCGAGAGACCCAGTACTTC.

The table lists this clone with a few counts. This chain joins TRBV7-1 and TRBJ1-2; possible D gene TRBD1, 6 bases. TRBV7-1 is an ORF for which the function is uncertain. The V gene lost 5 bases and the J gene lost 7 bases, with 14 bases spanning the gap. The CDR3 sequence is 13 residues long. CDR3 in amino acids: CASSLDRSSGYTF. DNA for the CDR3: TGTGCCAGCAGCCTAGACAGGAGTTCTGGCTACACCTTC.

The chain combines TRBV29-1 with TRBJ2-3; 8 positions match TRBD2. This CDR3 is 15 amino acids long. CDR1 and CDR2 (germline): SQVTM, ANQGSEA. The trim removed 6 bases at V and 5 bases at J, leaving 13 bases unmatched. The CDR3 DNA follows: TGCAGCGTGTCGGGAGGGCTAGCGGGCCTAGATACGCAGTATTTT. Protein: CSVSGGLAGLDTQYF.

This clone has only a few counts. This chain uses TRBV18 with TRBJ1-3; D not certain. Germline lookup yields CDR1 KGHSH and CDR2 LQKENI. Trimming cost V 3 bases and J 6 bases, with 12 bases left between them. This CDR3 spans 14 amino acids. CDR3 coding DNA: TGTGCCAGCTCACCCACCGCGGGGTTAAACACCATATATTTT. This encodes CASSPTAGLNTIYF.

The chain links TRBV15 to TRBJ2-5, with 8 bases matching TRBD2. The CDR3 covers 14 residues. Germline CDR1 LNHNV, CDR2 YYDKDF (reference sequence). The junction had 1 base not matched to a gene; V was cut back by 3 bases and J by 1 base. DNA for the CDR3: TGTGCCACCAGCAGTCGGGGGGGCCAAGAGACCCAGTACTTC. This encodes CATSSRGGQETQYF.

The rearrangement uses TRBV28 and TRBJ1-2; TRBD1 might be the D (6 bases). Trimming shortened V by 2 bases and J by 6 bases, and 19 bases separated the two germline ends. Germline values: CDR1 MDHEN, CDR2 SYDVKM. This CDR3 spans 16 amino acids. CDR3 in DNA: TGTGCCAGCAGTTTAGCGGGAGCGGGGGGCGCGGATGGCTACACCTTC. This codes for CASSLAGAGGADGYTF.

The J gene is TRBJ2-7, the V gene TRBV19; TRBD1 agrees at 7 bases. The germline V gene has CDR1 LNHDA and CDR2 SQIVND (reference sequence). There are 12 residues in the CDR3. With V trimmed by 7 bases and J by 5 bases, 5 bases remained unmatched. The CDR3 loop reads CASTDRAHEQYF. CDR3 bases: TGTGCCAGTACCGACAGGGCCCACGAGCAGTACTTC.